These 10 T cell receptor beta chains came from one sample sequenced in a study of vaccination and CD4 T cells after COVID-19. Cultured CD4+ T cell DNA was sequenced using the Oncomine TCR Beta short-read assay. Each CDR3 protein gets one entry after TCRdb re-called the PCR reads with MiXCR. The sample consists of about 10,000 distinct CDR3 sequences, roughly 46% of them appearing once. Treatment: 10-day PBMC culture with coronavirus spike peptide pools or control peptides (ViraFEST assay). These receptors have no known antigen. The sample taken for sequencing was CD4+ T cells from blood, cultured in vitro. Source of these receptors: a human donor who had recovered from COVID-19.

The CDR3 here is CSASPWGQGTQDTNQPQHF. The CDR3 DNA follows: TGCAGTGCCAGCCCCTGGGGACAGGGGACGCAAGATACGAATCAGCCCCAGCATTTT. The gene calls are TRBV20-1 and TRBJ1-5; TRBD1 matches 10 bases. Germline V gene lookup returns CDR1 DFQATT and CDR2 SNEGSKA (reference sequence). The V gene end was trimmed by 6 bases and the J gene end by 4 bases; junction bases not matched to a gene: 21. The CDR3 runs to 19 residues.

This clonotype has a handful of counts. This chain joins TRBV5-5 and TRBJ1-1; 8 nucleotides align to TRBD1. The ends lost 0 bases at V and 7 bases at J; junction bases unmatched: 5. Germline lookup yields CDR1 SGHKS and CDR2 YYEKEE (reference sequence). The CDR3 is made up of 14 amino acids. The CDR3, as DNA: TGTGCCAGCAGCTTGGGACAGGGGTATGGTGAAGCTTTCTTT. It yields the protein CASSLGQGYGEAFF.

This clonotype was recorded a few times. As DNA, the CDR3 is TGTGCCAGCAGTTCCGACCGGATAACCGGGGAGCTGTTTTTT. Translating it yields CASSSDRITGELFF. The chain has TRBV6-5 and TRBJ2-2; D is uncertain. The CDR3 has 14 residues. Germline assignment: CDR1 MNHEY and CDR2 SVGAGI. The V gene lost 4 bases and the J gene lost 5 bases, with 11 bases spanning the gap.

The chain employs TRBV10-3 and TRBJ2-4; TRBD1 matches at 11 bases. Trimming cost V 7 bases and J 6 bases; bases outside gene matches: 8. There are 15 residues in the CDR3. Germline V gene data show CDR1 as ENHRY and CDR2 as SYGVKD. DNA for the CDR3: TGTGCCATCAAACGAGGACAGGGGGCCCTAAACATTCAGTACTTC. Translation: CAIKRGQGALNIQYF.

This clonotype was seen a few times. CDR3 sequence: CAWSITGTNSPLHF. CDR3 bases: TGTGCCTGGTCTATTACAGGGACAAATTCACCCCTCCACTTT. The J gene is TRBJ1-6, the V gene TRBV30; weak D call: TRBD1 (6 bases). Trimming stripped 5 bases from V and 7 bases from J, with 15 bases between. This CDR3 is built from 14 residues. Germline V lookup: CDR1 GTSNPN, CDR2 SVGIG (reference sequence).

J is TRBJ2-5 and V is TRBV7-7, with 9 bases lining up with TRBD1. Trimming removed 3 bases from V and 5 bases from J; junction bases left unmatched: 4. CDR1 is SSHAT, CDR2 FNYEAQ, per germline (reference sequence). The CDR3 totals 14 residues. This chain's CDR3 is CASSFDRGAETQYF. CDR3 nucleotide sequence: TGTGCCAGCAGCTTCGACAGGGGGGCGGAGACCCAGTACTTC.

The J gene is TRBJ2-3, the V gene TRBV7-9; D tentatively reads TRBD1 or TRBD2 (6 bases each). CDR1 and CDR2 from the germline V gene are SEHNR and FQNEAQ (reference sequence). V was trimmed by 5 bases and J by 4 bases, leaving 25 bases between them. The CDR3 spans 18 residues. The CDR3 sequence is CASSPLSSFGGPADTQYF. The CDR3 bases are TGTGCCAGCAGCCCCCTCAGTTCATTCGGGGGCCCCGCAGATACGCAGTATTTT.

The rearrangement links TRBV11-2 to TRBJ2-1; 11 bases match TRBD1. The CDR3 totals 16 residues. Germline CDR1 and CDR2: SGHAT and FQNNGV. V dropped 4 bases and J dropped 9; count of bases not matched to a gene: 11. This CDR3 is CASSSMRDRGFVEQFF. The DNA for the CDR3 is TGTGCCAGCAGCTCTATGCGGGACAGGGGGTTTGTTGAGCAGTTCTTC.

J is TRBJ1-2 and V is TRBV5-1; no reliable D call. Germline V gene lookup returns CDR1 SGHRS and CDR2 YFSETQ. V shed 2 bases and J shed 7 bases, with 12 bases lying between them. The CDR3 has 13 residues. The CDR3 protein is CASSLAGYSGYTF. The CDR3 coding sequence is TGCGCCAGCAGCTTAGCCGGGTACAGTGGCTACACCTTC. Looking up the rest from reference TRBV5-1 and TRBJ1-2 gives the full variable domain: KAGVTQTPRYLIKTRGQQVTLSCSPISGHRSVSWYQQTPGQGLQFLFEYFSETQRNKGNFPGRFSGRQFSNSRSEMNVSTLELGDSALYLCASSLAGYSGYTFGSGTRLTVV.

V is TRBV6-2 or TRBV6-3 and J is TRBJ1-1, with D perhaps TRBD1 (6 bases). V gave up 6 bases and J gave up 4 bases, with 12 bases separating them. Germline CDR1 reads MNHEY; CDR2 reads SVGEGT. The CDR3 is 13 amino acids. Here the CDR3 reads CASRLQGLTEAFF. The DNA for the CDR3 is TGTGCCAGCAGATTACAGGGACTCACTGAAGCTTTCTTT.